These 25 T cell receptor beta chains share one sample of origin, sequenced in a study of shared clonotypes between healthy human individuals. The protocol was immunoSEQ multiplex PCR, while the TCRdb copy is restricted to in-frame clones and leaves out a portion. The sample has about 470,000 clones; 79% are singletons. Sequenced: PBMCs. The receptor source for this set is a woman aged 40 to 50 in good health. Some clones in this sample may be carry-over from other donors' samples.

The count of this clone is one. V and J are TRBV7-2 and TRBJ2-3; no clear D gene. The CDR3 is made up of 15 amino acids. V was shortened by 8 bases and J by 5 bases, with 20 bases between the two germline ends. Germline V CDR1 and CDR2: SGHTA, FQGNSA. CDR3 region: CASSATGLMGDTQYF. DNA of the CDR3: TGTGCCAGCTCAGCAACTGGGCTTATGGGAGATACGCAGTATTTT.

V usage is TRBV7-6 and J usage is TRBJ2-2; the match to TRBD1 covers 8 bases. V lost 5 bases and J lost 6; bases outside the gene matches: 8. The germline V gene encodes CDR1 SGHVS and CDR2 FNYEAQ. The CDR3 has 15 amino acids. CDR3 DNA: TGTGCCAGCAGCCAATTGGACAGGGAAGCCGGGGAGCTGTTTTTT. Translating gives CASSQLDREAGELFF.

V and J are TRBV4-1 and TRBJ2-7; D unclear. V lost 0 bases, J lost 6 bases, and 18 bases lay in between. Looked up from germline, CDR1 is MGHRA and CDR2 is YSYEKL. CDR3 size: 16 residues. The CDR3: CASSQDPASLLLEQYF. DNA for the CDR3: TGCGCCAGCAGCCAAGATCCGGCTAGTCTTTTGCTCGAGCAGTACTTC.

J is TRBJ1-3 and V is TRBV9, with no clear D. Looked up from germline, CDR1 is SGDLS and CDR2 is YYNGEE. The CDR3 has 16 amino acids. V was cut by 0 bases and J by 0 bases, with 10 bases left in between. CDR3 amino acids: CASSVGWTDSGNTIYF. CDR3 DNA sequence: TGTGCCAGCAGCGTAGGCTGGACGGACTCTGGAAACACCATATATTTT. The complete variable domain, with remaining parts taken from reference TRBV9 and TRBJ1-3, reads DSGVTQTPKHLITATGQRVTLRCSPRSGDLSVYWYQQSLDQGLQFLIQYYNGEERAKGNILERFSAQQFPDLHSELNLSSLELGDSALYFCASSVGWTDSGNTIYFGEGSWLTVV.

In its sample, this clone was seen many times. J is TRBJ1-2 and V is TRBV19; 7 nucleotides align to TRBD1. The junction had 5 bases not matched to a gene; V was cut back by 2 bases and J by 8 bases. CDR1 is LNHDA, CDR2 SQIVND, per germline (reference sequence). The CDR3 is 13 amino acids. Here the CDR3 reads CASSIQGGGGYTF. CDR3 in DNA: TGTGCCAGTAGTATACAAGGGGGCGGCGGCTACACCTTC.

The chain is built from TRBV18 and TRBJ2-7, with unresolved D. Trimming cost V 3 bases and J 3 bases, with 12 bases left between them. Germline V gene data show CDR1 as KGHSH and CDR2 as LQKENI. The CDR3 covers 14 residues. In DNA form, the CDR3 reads TGTGCCAGCTCACCGTGGGATGGCTACTACGAGCAGTACTTC. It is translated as CASSPWDGYYEQYF.

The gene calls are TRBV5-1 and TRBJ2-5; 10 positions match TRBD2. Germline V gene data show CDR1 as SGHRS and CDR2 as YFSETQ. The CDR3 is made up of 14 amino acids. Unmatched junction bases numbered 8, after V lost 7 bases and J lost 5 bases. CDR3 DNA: TGCGCCAGCCGAGGGACTAGCGTGCGGGAGACCCAGTACTTC. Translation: CASRGTSVRETQYF.

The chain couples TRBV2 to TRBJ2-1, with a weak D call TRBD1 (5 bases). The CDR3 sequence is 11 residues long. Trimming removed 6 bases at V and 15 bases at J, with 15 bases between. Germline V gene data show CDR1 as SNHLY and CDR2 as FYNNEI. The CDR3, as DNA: TGTGCCAGCAGGGCACAGGTTTATCTGTTCTTC. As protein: CASRAQVYLFF. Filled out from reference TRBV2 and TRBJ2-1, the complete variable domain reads EPEVTQTPSHQVTQMGQEVILRCVPISNHLYFYWYRQILGQKVEFLVSFYNNEISEKSEIFDDQFSVERPDGSNFTLKIRSTKLEDSAMYFCASRAQVYLFFGPGTRLTVL.

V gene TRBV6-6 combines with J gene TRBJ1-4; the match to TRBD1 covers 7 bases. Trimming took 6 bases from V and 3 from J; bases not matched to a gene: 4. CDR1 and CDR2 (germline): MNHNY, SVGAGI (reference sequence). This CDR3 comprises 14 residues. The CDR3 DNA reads TGTGCCAGCAGACCCGGGACAGCTAATGAAAAACTGTTTTTT. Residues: CASRPGTANEKLFF.

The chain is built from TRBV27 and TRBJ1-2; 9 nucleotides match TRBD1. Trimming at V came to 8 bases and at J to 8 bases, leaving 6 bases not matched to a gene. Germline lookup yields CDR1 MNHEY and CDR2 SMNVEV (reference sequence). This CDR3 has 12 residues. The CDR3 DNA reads TGTGCCAGCTGGGGACAGGGTGCAGGCTACACCTTC. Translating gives CASWGQGAGYTF.

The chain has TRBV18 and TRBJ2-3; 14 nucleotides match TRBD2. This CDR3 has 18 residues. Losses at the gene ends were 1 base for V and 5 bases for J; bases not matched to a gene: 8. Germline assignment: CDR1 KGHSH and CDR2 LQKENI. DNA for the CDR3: TGTGCCAGCTCACCACGGGGACTAGCGGGAGCTGGTGAAGATACGCAGTATTTT. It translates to CASSPRGLAGAGEDTQYF.

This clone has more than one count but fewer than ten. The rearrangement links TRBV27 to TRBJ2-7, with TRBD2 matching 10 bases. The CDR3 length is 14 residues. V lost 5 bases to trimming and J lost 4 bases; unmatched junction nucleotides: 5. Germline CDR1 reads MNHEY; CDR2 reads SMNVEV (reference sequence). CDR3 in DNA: TGTGCCAGCAGTAAGCAGCGGGAGGGATACGAGCAGTACTTC. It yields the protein CASSKQREGYEQYF.

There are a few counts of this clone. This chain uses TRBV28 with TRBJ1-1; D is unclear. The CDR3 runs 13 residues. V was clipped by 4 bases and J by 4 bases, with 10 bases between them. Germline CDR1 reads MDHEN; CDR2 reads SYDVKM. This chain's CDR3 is CASSSPEGTEAFF. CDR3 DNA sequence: TGTGCCAGCAGTTCCCCCGAGGGCACTGAAGCTTTCTTT. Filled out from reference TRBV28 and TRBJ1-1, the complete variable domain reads DVKVTQSSRYLVKRTGEKVFLECVQDMDHENMFWYRQDPGLGLRLIYFSYDVKMKEKGDIPEGYSVSREKKERFSLILESASTNQTSMYLCASSSPEGTEAFFGQGTRLTVV.

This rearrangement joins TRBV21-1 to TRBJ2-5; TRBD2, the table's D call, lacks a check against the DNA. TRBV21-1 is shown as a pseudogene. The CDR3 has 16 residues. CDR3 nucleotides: TGTGCCAGCAGCAAAGAGGGCGGGAGAACACAAGAGACCCAGTACTTC. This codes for CASSKEGGRTQETQYF.

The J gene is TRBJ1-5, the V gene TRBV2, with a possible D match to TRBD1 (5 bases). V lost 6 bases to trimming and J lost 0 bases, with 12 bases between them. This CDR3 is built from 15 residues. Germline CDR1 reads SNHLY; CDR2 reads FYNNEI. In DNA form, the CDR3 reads TGTGCCAGCAGACGACAGTTTACTAGCAATCAGCCCCAGCATTTT. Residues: CASRRQFTSNQPQHF.

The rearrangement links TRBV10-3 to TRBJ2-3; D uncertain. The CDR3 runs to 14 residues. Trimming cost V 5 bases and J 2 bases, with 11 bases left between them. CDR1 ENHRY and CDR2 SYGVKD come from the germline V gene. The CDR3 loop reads CAISQTQPTDTQYF. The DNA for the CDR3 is TGTGCCATCAGTCAGACACAACCCACAGATACGCAGTATTTT.

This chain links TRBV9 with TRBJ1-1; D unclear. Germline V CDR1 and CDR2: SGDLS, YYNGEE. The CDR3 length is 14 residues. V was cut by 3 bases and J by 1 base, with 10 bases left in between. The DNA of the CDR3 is TGTGCCAGCAGCGCTCAGACGGAGAACACTGAAGCTTTCTTT. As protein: CASSAQTENTEAFF.

The CDR3 region has the DNA TGTGCCAGCAGCCTAACCGGGACTAGCGAGGAGCAGTTCTTC. Its translation: CASSLTGTSEEQFF. The J gene is TRBJ2-1, the V gene TRBV28; 10 bases fit TRBD2. V was clipped by 6 bases and J by 10 bases; unmatched bases: 9. Germline lookup yields CDR1 MDHEN and CDR2 SYDVKM. The CDR3 is 14 amino acids.

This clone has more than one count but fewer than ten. The CDR3 sequence: CASSKDSQTNYGYTF. The CDR3 DNA reads as TGCGCCAGCAGCAAGGACAGCCAGACTAACTATGGCTACACCTTC. V is TRBV5-1 and J is TRBJ1-2, with D perhaps TRBD1 (6 bases). The V end was cut by 4 bases, the J end by 0 bases, with 13 bases between. The CDR3 runs to 15 residues. Germline assignment: CDR1 SGHRS and CDR2 YFSETQ.

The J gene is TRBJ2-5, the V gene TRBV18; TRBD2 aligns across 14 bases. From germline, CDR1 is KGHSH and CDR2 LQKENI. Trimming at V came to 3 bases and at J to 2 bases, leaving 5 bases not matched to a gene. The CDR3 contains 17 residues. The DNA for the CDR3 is TGTGCCAGCTCACCGACTAGCGGGAGGGCCCGACAAGAGACCCAGTACTTC. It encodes CASSPTSGRARQETQYF. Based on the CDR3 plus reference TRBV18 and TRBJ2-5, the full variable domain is NAGVMQNPRHLVRRRGQEARLRCSPMKGHSHVYWYRQLPEEGLKFMVYLQKENIIDESGMPKERFSAEFPKEGPSILRIQQVVRGDSAAYFCASSPTSGRARQETQYFGPGTRLLVL.

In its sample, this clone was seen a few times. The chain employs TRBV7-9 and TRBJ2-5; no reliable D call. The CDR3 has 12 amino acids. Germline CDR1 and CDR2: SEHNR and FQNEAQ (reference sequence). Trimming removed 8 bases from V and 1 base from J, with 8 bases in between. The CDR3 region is CASSRRQETQYF. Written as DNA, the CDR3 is TGTGCCAGCTCGCGTCGCCAAGAGACCCAGTACTTC. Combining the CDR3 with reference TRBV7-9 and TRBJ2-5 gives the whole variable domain DTGVSQNPRHKITKRGQNVTFRCDPISEHNRLYWYRQTLGQGPEFLTYFQNEAQLEKSRLLSDRFSAERPKGSFSTLEIQRTEQGDSAMYLCASSRRQETQYFGPGTRLLVL.

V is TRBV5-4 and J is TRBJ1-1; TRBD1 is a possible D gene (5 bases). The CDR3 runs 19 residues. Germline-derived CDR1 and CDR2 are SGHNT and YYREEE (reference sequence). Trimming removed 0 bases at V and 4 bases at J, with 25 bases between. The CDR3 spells CASSLEGGQGNRKGTEAFF. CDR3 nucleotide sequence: TGTGCCAGCAGCTTGGAAGGTGGGCAGGGTAATAGAAAAGGCACTGAAGCTTTCTTT.

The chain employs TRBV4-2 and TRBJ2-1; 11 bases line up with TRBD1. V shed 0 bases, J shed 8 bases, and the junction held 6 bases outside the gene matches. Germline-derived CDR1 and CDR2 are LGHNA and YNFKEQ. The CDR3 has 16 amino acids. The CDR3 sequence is CASSQDWTGGIDEQFF. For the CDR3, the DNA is TGTGCCAGCAGCCAAGATTGGACAGGGGGCATAGATGAGCAGTTCTTC.

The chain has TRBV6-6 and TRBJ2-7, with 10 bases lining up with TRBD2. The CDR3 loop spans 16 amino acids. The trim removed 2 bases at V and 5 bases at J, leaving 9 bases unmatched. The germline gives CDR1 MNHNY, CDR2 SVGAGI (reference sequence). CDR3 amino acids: CASSYRLAGAPHEQYF. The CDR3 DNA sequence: TGTGCCAGCAGTTACCGGCTAGCGGGAGCCCCCCACGAGCAGTACTTC.

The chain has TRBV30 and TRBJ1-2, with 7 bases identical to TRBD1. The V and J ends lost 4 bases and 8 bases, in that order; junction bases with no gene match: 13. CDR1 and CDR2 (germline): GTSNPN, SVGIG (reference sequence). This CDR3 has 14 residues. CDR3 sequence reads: CAWNQGQSTLGYTF. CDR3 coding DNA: TGTGCCTGGAACCAGGGACAGTCGACCTTGGGCTACACCTTC.